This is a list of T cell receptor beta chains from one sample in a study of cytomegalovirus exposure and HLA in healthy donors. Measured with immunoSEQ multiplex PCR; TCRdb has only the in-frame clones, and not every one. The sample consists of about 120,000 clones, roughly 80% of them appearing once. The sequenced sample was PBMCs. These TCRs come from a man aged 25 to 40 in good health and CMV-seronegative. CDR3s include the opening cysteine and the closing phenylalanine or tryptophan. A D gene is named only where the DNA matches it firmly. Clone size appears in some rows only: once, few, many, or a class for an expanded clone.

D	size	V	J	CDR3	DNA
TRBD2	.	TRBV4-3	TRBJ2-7	CASSQDLWSRELVYEQYF	TGCGCCAGCAGCCAAGATCTGTGGTCGCGGGAGTTAGTCTACGAGCAGTACTTC
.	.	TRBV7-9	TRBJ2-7	CASSSTRTIQDLERYEQYF	TGTGCCAGCAGCTCGACCCGGACTATACAAGACTTAGAGCGCTACGAGCAGTACTTC
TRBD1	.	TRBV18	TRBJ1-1	CASSPQGAGTEAFF	TGTGCCAGCTCACCACAGGGGGCAGGAACTGAAGCTTTCTTT
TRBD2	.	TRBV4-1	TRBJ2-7	CASSRGLAGGGYEQYF	TGCGCCAGCAGCAGGGGGCTAGCGGGAGGAGGGTACGAGCAGTACTTC
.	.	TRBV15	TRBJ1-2	CATSRGIVGYTF	TGTGCCACCAGCCGCGGAATTGTTGGCTACACCTTC
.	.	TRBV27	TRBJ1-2	CASSQGYGYTF	TGTGCCAGCAGCCAGGGATATGGCTACACCTTC
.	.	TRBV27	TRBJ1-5	CASSSGSNQPQNF	TGTGCCAGCAGTTCCGGTAGCAATCAGCCCCAGAATTTT
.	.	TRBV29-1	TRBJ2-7	CSVEDPGASYEQYF	TGCAGCGTTGAAGATCCAGGGGCTTCCTACGAGCAGTACTTC
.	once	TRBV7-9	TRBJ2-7	CASSSPRDSVNYEQYF	TGTGCCAGCAGCTCACCCCGGGATAGCGTGAACTACGAGCAGTACTTC
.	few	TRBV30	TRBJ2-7	CAWSESGGGYEQYF	TGTGCCTGGTCAGAGAGCGGAGGTGGGTACGAGCAGTACTTC
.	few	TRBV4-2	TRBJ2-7	CASSQVGTGGIDYEQYF	TGTGCCAGCAGCCAAGTTGGGACGGGCGGGATTGATTACGAGCAGTACTTC
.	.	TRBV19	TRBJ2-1	CASSIPRGPYNEQFF	TGTGCCAGTAGTATCCCGCGGGGACCTTACAATGAGCAGTTCTTC
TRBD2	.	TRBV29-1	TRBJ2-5	CSVEDWSSGRAPETQYF	TGCAGCGTTGAAGATTGGTCTAGCGGGAGGGCCCCGGAGACCCAGTACTTC
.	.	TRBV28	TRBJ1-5	CASSLLQLNQPQHF	TGTGCCAGCAGTTTGTTACAGCTCAATCAGCCCCAGCATTTT
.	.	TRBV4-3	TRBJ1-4	CASSQDRGEEKLFF	TGCGCCAGCAGCCAAGACAGGGGAGAAGAAAAACTGTTTTTT
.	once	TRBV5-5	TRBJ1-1	CASSLPMNTEAFF	TGTGCCAGCAGCTTGCCCATGAACACTGAAGCTTTCTTT
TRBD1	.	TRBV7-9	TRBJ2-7	CASSLRGTVVNEQYF	TGTGCCAGCAGCTTAAGGGGGACAGTAGTTAACGAGCAGTACTTC
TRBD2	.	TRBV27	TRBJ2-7	CASSLSRREGDYEQYF	TGTGCCAGCAGTTTATCCCGGCGGGAGGGAGACTACGAGCAGTACTTC
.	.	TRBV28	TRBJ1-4	CASSLGRANEKLFF	TGTGCCAGCAGTTTAGGGCGAGCTAATGAAAAACTGTTTTTT
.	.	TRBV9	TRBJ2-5	CASSPSTLVQETQYF	TGTGCCAGCAGCCCGTCTACCCTAGTACAAGAGACCCAGTACTTC
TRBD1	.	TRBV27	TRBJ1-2	CASSLTQGAFGYTF	TGTGCCAGCAGTTTAACCCAGGGGGCCTTCGGCTACACCTTC
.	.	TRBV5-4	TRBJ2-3	CASSIYPDTQYF	TGTGCCAGCAGTATTTATCCAGATACGCAGTATTTT
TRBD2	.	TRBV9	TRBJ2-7	CASSPRGLAESYEQYF	TGTGCCAGCAGCCCCCGAGGACTAGCCGAGTCCTACGAGCAGTACTTC
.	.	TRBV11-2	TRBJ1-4	CASSAQVANEKLFF	TGTGCCAGCAGCGCACAGGTCGCTAATGAAAAACTGTTTTTT
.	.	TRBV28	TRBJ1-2	CASRSDGNGYTF	TGTGCCAGCAGGTCCGACGGGAATGGCTACACCTTC
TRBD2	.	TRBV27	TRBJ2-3	CASKLAGVRDTQYF	TGTGCCAGCAAACTAGCGGGAGTGAGAGATACGCAGTATTTT
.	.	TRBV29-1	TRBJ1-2	CSVGDGYTF	TGCAGCGTTGGAGATGGCTACACCTTC
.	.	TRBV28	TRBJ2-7	CASRNRDTYEQYF	TGTGCCAGCAGAAACCGGGACACCTACGAGCAGTACTTC
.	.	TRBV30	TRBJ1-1	CAWSVGRGDTEAFF	TGTGCCTGGAGTGTAGGGAGGGGGGACACTGAAGCTTTCTTT
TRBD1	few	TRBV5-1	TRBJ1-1	CASSLGDRDEAFF	TGCGCCAGCAGCCTGGGAGACAGGGATGAAGCTTTCTTT
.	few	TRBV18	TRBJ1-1	CASSPRNTEAFF	TGTGCCAGCTCACCGCGTAACACTGAAGCTTTCTTT
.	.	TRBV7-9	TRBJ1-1	CASSLVGTNTEAFF	TGTGCCAGCAGCTTAGTTGGGACAAACACTGAAGCTTTCTTT
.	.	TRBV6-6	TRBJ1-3	CASSYSDSLPNTIYF	TGTGCCAGCAGTTATTCCGACAGTCTGCCAAACACCATATATTTT
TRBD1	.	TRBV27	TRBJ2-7	CASRTTTGAWGEQYF	TGTGCCAGCAGGACTACGACAGGGGCCTGGGGCGAGCAGTACTTC
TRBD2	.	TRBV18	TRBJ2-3	CASSPEAGGTDTQYF	TGTGCCAGCTCACCTGAAGCGGGAGGAACAGATACGCAGTATTTT
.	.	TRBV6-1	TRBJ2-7	CASSEYGMGDGTYEQYF	TGTGCCAGCAGTGAATACGGGATGGGAGACGGAACCTACGAGCAGTACTTC
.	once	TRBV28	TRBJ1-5	CASSLSHPYSQPQHF	TGTGCCAGCAGTTTAAGCCACCCTTACAGCCAGCCCCAGCATTTT
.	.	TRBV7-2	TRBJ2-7	CASSTEGAVGEQYF	TGTGCCAGCAGCACCGAAGGCGCGGTGGGCGAGCAGTACTTC
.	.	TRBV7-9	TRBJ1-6	CASSGGQPGSPLHF	TGTGCCAGCAGCGGAGGACAGCCTGGTTCACCCCTCCACTTT
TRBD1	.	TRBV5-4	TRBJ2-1	CASRPGQVNEQFF	TGTGCCAGCAGACCAGGACAGGTGAATGAGCAGTTCTTC
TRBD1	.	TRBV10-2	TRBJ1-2	CASSDIPDRANYGYTF	TGCGCCAGCAGTGACATCCCTGACAGGGCTAACTATGGCTACACCTTC
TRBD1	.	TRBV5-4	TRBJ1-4	CASSVGTDYNEKLFF	TGTGCCAGCAGCGTCGGGACAGATTATAATGAAAAACTGTTTTTT
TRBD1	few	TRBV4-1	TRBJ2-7	CASTQGAGYSYEQYF	TGCGCCAGCACACAGGGGGCGGGTTACTCCTACGAGCAGTACTTC
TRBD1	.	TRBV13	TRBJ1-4	CASSSLGTANEKLFF	TGTGCCAGCAGCTCACTTGGGACAGCTAATGAAAAACTGTTTTTT
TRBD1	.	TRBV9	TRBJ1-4	CASSVAGTENEKLFF	TGTGCCAGCAGCGTAGCGGGGACAGAAAATGAAAAACTGTTTTTT
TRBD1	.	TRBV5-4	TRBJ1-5	CASSVTGAHNQPQHF	TGTGCCAGCAGCGTGACAGGGGCCCACAATCAGCCCCAGCATTTT
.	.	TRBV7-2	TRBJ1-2	CASSPRQSYYGYTF	TGTGCCAGCAGCCCAAGACAGTCCTACTATGGCTACACCTTC
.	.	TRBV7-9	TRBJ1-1	CSSTSVVNTEAFF	TGTTCCAGCACCTCAGTTGTGAACACTGAAGCTTTCTTT
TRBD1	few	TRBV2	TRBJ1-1	CASNLGGPNTEAFF	TGTGCCAGCAACCTAGGGGGCCCGAACACTGAAGCTTTCTTT